The 3 T cell receptor beta chains below all came from one sample that was sequenced in a study of post-analysis software for immune sequencing data. The study, taken as a whole, reports: Four or five TRBV segments (TRBV5-6, TRBV5-1 and TRBV20-1 among them) occurred more frequently in patients than in controls.

Their cognate antigens are unknown. Unique molecular identifiers tagged the TCR beta cDNA libraries. TCRdb reprocessed the PCR reads via MiXCR and lists one record per CDR3 protein. The sample has roughly 730,000 distinct CDR3 sequences, 25% to 30% seen once. Sequencing was carried out using blood. The receptors here all came from a girl aged 5 to 17 with multiple sclerosis.

The chain employs TRBV7-8 and TRBJ2-7; D gene unclear. The germline V gene encodes CDR1 SGHVS and CDR2 FQNEAQ. The CDR3 has 15 residues. Between the trimmed V and J ends, which lost 5 bases and 3 bases, there was a span of 17 bases. The CDR3 DNA reads TGTGCCAGCAGCCATGGGCCGGGTCTAAGCTACGAGCAGTACTTC. This sequence encodes CASSHGPGLSYEQYF.

The gene calls are TRBV20-1 and TRBJ2-3, with 9 bases identical to TRBD2. CDR1 DFQATT and CDR2 SNEGSKA come from the germline V gene (reference sequence). The CDR3 runs to 15 residues. With 5 bases clipped from V and 4 bases from J, the junction kept 10 bases outside the gene matches. The CDR3 nucleotides are TGCAGTGCTCAGACTAGCGGAGGGAGGGCAGATACGCAGTATTTT. This encodes CSAQTSGGRADTQYF.

This clonotype has a single count. The chain combines TRBV7-2 with TRBJ2-5, with 8 positions matching TRBD1. Per germline, CDR1 SGHTA and CDR2 FQGNSA. The trim removed 5 bases at V and 11 bases at J, leaving 7 bases unmatched. The CDR3 totals 12 residues. CDR3 sequence: CASSAPGQAQYF. In DNA, the CDR3 is TGTGCCAGCAGCGCCCCGGGACAGGCACAGTACTTC.